Shown below are 8 T cell receptor beta chains from a single sample sequenced in a study of tumor and adjacent non-tumor tissue in lung cancer. A modified ARM-PCR protocol with three rounds of nested PCR amplified TCRbeta. TCRdb analysed the multiplex PCR reads with MiXCR anew, one entry per CDR3 protein. The sample records fewer than 100,000 distinct CDR3 sequences, more than 75% being singletons. This sample's RNA came from whole unsorted tissue. This non-tumor lung sample came from over 3 cm beyond the tumor edge. The sample consisted of distant non-tumor lung tissue. Every receptor here comes from a woman aged 50 to 65 with non-small cell lung cancer.

As regards this clonotype: It is likely a read error, because the conserved phenylalanine at the end of the CDR3 is missing. J is TRBJ2-3 and V is TRBV11-2; D may match TRBD1 or TRBD2 (5 bases each). The V gene's germline CDR1 is SGHAT and CDR2 FQNNGV. V was clipped by 8 bases and J by 2 bases, with 14 bases between them. The CDR3 runs 14 residues. DNA for the CDR3: TGTGCCAGCGACTTAGTCGGGACCACAGATACGCAGTATTTG. It yields the protein CASDLVGTTDTQYL.

This sequence joins TRBV10-1 and TRBJ2-2; D is unclear. Deletions cut 5 bases from V and 4 bases from J, with 8 bases between. This CDR3 contains 13 residues. Germline CDR1 reads WNHNN; CDR2 reads SYGVQD (reference sequence). CDR3 sequence reads: CASSSKITGELFF. CDR3 bases: TGCGCCAGCAGTAGTAAGATCACCGGGGAGCTGTTTTTT.

In the case of this clonotype: One junction end disagrees with the germline gene, perhaps due to a read error. This chain joins TRBV29-1 and TRBJ2-2; TRBD2 is a possible D gene (5 bases). Germline V gene lookup returns CDR1 SQVTM and CDR2 ANQGSEA. This CDR3 is 12 amino acids long. The CDR3 sequence: CSVGDFTGKLFF. The CDR3 nucleotides are TGCAGTGTTGGAGATTTCACCGGGAAGCTGTTTTTT.

Worth noting for this clonotype: One end of the junction is discordant with germline, which a read error may explain. This chain joins TRBV28 and TRBJ2-3; 10 positions match TRBD2. The length of the CDR3 is 13 residues. The germline V gene encodes CDR1 MDHEN and CDR2 SYDVKM. CDR3 nucleotide sequence: TGTGGCAGCAGCTTAGGTAGTCTAGCGGGGGCATATTTT. Translation: CGSSLGSLAGAYF.

For this clonotype: An end of the junction differs from the germline gene, which may be a read error. The chain employs TRBV11-2 and TRBJ2-1, with 9 bases matching TRBD2. CDR3 length equals 15 residues. The germline CDR1 and CDR2 sequences are SGHAT and FQNNGV. The CDR3 sequence is CASSLEAGGHNVQFF. The CDR3 coding sequence is TGTGCCAGTAGCTTAGAAGCGGGAGGACACAATGTGCAGTTCTTC.

V and J are TRBV6-1 and TRBJ2-1; TRBD2 is a possible D gene (6 bases). The CDR3 runs to 15 residues. The germline CDR1 and CDR2 sequences are MNHNS and SASEGT. V dropped 7 bases and J dropped 3 bases, with 16 bases sitting between them. DNA of the CDR3: TGTGCCAGCACAAAGGTATCGGGAGTCTACAATGAGCAGTTCTTC. Translated, it gives CASTKVSGVYNEQFF.

Regarding this clonotype: One junction end disagrees with the germline gene, perhaps due to a read error. The CDR3 protein is CARTIKGLSSSYNELFF. CDR3 bases: TGTGCCAGGACCATAAAGGGGCTGTCGAGCTCCTACAATGAGCTGTTCTTC. V is TRBV4-2 and J is TRBJ2-1; D might be TRBD1 (5 bases). Germline V gene sequence: CDR1 LGHNA, CDR2 YNFKEQ. The CDR3 has 17 amino acids.

This clonotype was seen repeatedly, ten times or more. The V call is TRBV20-1, the J call TRBJ2-7; 10 nucleotides line up with TRBD2. CDR1 is DFQATT and CDR2 is SNEGSKA in the germline V gene (reference sequence). This CDR3 comprises 15 residues. The junction had 4 bases not matched to a gene; V was cut back by 0 bases and J by 2 bases. The CDR3 bases are TGCAGTGCTAGAGAACAACTAGCGGGAACCTACGAGCAGTACTTC. Translation: CSAREQLAGTYEQYF.